This T cell receptor beta chain was retrieved from a study of T cell responses to AZD1222 COVID-19 vaccine. Sequencing was performed with immunoSEQ multiplex PCR; in TCRdb, only in-frame clones are kept and a portion is missing. The sample has about 140,000 clones; around 92% are singletons. The CDR3 totals 18 residues. Trimming removed 0 bases from V and 1 base from J; junction bases left unmatched: 5. The V gene's germline CDR1 is SGHRS and CDR2 YFSETQ. Study results and limitations: The donors showed a predominance of white British ancestry and of females, with possible underestimation of clonal diversity.

About this clone itself: Antigen unknown.

Sample: peripheral blood, taken on day 0 of AZD1222 vaccination. The V gene is TRBV5-1, the J gene TRBJ1-6, with 9 bases fitting TRBD1. The receptor's source is an adult in good health. CDR3 coding DNA: TGCGCCAGCAGCTTGGTGGGACAGGGCAAATCCTATAATTCACCCCTCCACTTT. Amino acid sequence: CASSLVGQGKSYNSPLHF.